The 21 T cell receptor beta chains below all came from one sample that was sequenced in a study of T-cell reconstitution after alpha-beta-depleted transplantation in children. The TCRbeta library incorporated unique molecular identifiers. TCRdb passed the PCR reads through MiXCR, listing each CDR3 protein once. The sample has around 530,000 distinct CDR3 sequences, about 33% seen once. The sequencing here drew on PBMCs from the stem cell graft donor, taken from the stem cell graft. The source is a human donor who donated a stem cell graft to a child with aplastic anemia.

In its sample, this clonotype was seen many times. V is TRBV20-1 and J is TRBJ1-1; unclear D gene. V lost 0 bases and J 3 bases, leaving 8 bases between the germline ends. CDR1 DFQATT and CDR2 SNEGSKA come from the germline V gene (reference sequence). The CDR3 is 13 residues long. DNA of the CDR3: TGCAGTGCTAGAGATCGCCGGGACACTGAAGCTTTCTTT. The encoded protein is CSARDRRDTEAFF.

This clonotype showed up just a few times. The rearrangement links TRBV7-2 to TRBJ2-1; 10 bases agree with TRBD2. The CDR3 contains 12 residues. In germline, CDR1 is SGHTA, CDR2 FQGNSA. Germline trimming cut 6 bases from V and 15 bases from J; bases unmatched to any gene: 8. The CDR3 DNA sequence: TGTGCCAGCAGTCCACCTAGCGGGAGAATGTTCTTC. It translates to CASSPPSGRMFF.

The chain combines TRBV9 with TRBJ2-2; unclear D gene. The V gene's germline CDR1 is SGDLS and CDR2 YYNGEE. This CDR3 has 12 residues. V lost 3 bases to trimming and J lost 6 bases, with 6 bases between them. CDR3 in DNA: TGTGCCAGCAGCGGGACCGCCGGGGAGCTGTTTTTT. Translated, it gives CASSGTAGELFF.

As concerns this clonotype: One end of the junction varies from germline; a read error may be responsible. The rearrangement links TRBV15 to TRBJ2-5, with D perhaps matching TRBD2 (5 bases). CDR1 is LNHNV, CDR2 YYDKDF, per germline (reference sequence). The CDR3 is made up of 13 amino acids. The CDR3 sequence: CATTSGLQETQYF. CDR3 DNA: TGTGCAACCACTTCGGGATTACAAGAGACCCAGTACTTC.

Only a few counts were recorded for this clonotype. V usage is TRBV4-3 and J usage is TRBJ2-1; 11 bases are shared with TRBD2. Trimming removed 0 bases from V and 6 bases from J; junction bases left unmatched: 4. The CDR3 length is 16 residues. Germline-derived CDR1 and CDR2 are LGHNA and YSLEER. The CDR3 sequence: CASSQDASGRSNEQFF. Written as DNA, the CDR3 is TGCGCCAGCAGCCAAGATGCTAGCGGGAGGTCCAATGAGCAGTTCTTC.

The chain has TRBV28 and TRBJ1-5; D gene ambiguous. V lost 10 bases and J 3 bases, leaving 22 bases between the germline ends. Germline values: CDR1 MDHEN, CDR2 SYDVKM. This CDR3 contains 16 residues. CDR3: CAILRGFAGPNQPQHF. CDR3 DNA sequence: TGTGCCATCCTCCGAGGCTTTGCAGGTCCCAATCAGCCCCAGCATTTT.

The rearrangement joins TRBV27 to TRBJ1-1; D unresolved. There are 16 residues in the CDR3. V shed 0 bases and J shed 8 bases, with 19 bases lying between them. From germline, CDR1 is MNHEY and CDR2 SMNVEV (reference sequence). The CDR3 spells CASSLSFDPGWSEAFF. In nucleotides, the CDR3 is TGTGCCAGCAGTTTATCGTTCGACCCCGGGTGGTCGGAAGCTTTCTTT.

The rearrangement uses TRBV28 and TRBJ2-3; D is unclear. The CDR3 is 15 residues long. Trimming cost V 2 bases and J 4 bases, with 13 bases left between them. Germline CDR1 MDHEN, CDR2 SYDVKM. CDR3 sequence reads: CASSLAGLGADTQYF. As DNA, the CDR3 is TGTGCCAGCAGTTTAGCCGGGCTAGGAGCAGATACGCAGTATTTT.

This clonotype occurred once. J is TRBJ2-7 and V is TRBV28, with 7 nucleotides matching TRBD1. Germline lookup yields CDR1 MDHEN and CDR2 SYDVKM. The CDR3 sequence is 14 residues long. The V and J ends lost 3 bases and 5 bases, in that order; junction bases with no gene match: 7. CDR3 sequence: CASSFRRGNHEQYV. CDR3 DNA: TGTGCCAGCAGTTTCCGCAGGGGGAACCACGAGCAGTACGTC.

This clonotype turned up a few times. The chain couples TRBV20-1 to TRBJ1-5, with TRBD1 as a possible D gene (5 bases). Between the trimmed V and J ends, which lost 2 bases and 4 bases, there was a span of 9 bases. CDR1 DFQATT and CDR2 SNEGSKA come from the germline V gene (reference sequence). CDR3 length equals 13 residues. CDR3 bases: TGCAGTGCTAGACTGCAGGGTAATCAGCCCCAGCATTTT. Its translation is CSARLQGNQPQHF.

In its sample, this clonotype was seen a few times. V gene TRBV20-1 combines with J gene TRBJ1-2; D gene unclear. In germline, CDR1 is DFQATT, CDR2 SNEGSKA (reference sequence). The CDR3 is made up of 12 amino acids. V was shortened by 4 bases and J by 8 bases, with 14 bases between the two germline ends. CDR3 sequence: CSAMFPGLGYTF. The DNA for the CDR3 is TGCAGTGCTATGTTCCCGGGGTTGGGCTACACCTTC.

This chain connects TRBV12-3 or TRBV12-4 to TRBJ1-2; D unresolved. The V and J ends lost 2 bases and 0 bases respectively, with 10 bases between them. This CDR3 has 15 amino acids. Here the CDR3 DNA reads TGTGCCAGCAGTTTATCGGTCGGTTCTAACTATGGCTACACCTTC. Translating gives CASSLSVGSNYGYTF.

The chain joins TRBV6-5 to TRBJ1-2; 8 bases agree with TRBD1. CDR3 length: 16 amino acids. V shed 0 bases, J shed 4 bases, and the junction held 7 bases outside the gene matches. Germline V gene data show CDR1 as MNHEY and CDR2 as SVGAGI. The CDR3 here is CASSYSQGARGYGYTF. The CDR3 DNA reads as TGTGCCAGCAGTTACTCGCAGGGGGCGCGCGGCTATGGCTACACCTTC.

The V gene is TRBV19, the J gene TRBJ2-5; 9 bases are shared with TRBD1. The germline V gene has CDR1 LNHDA and CDR2 SQIVND (reference sequence). The V segment lost 5 bases and the J segment 3 bases; nucleotides outside the gene matches: 4. The CDR3 is 14 residues long. This CDR3 reads CASSWGTGKETQYF. The CDR3 coding sequence is TGTGCCAGTAGTTGGGGGACAGGGAAAGAGACCCAGTACTTC.

The rearrangement links TRBV27 to TRBJ1-6, with D perhaps TRBD1 (5 bases). The V end was cut by 6 bases, the J end by 9 bases, with 18 bases between. CDR3 length equals 15 residues. The germline gives CDR1 MNHEY, CDR2 SMNVEV (reference sequence). The CDR3 spells CASRSLRQPRSPLHF. DNA of the CDR3: TGTGCCAGCAGAAGCCTTCGACAGCCTCGTTCACCCCTCCACTTT.

V gene TRBV7-2 combines with J gene TRBJ1-4; perhaps TRBD1 as D (6 bases). The V end lost 8 bases, the J end lost 4 bases, and 17 bases lay between the germline ends. The germline CDR1 and CDR2 sequences are SGHTA and FQGNSA. The CDR3 totals 15 residues. The CDR3 DNA sequence: TGTGCCAGCCGCTCGGGGGGCGGGGGTAATGAAAAACTGTTTTTT. It codes for CASRSGGGGNEKLFF.

This clonotype has a handful of counts. The rearrangement uses TRBV18 and TRBJ2-1; the D is unclear. This CDR3 is built from 11 residues. The germline CDR1 and CDR2 sequences are KGHSH and LQKENI. V shed 4 bases and J shed 9 bases, with 7 bases lying between them. The CDR3 sequence: CASSLQREQFF. DNA of the CDR3: TGTGCCAGCTCACTCCAACGTGAGCAGTTCTTC. Using reference TRBV18 and TRBJ2-1 for the parts outside the CDR3, the full variable domain is NAGVMQNPRHLVRRRGQEARLRCSPMKGHSHVYWYRQLPEEGLKFMVYLQKENIIDESGMPKERFSAEFPKEGPSILRIQQVVRGDSAAYFCASSLQREQFFGPGTRLTVL.

This chain joins TRBV6-1 and TRBJ1-6; 7 bases match TRBD1. The CDR3 sequence is 16 residues long. Germline loops: CDR1 MNHNS, CDR2 SASEGT. The J segment lost 8 bases and the V segment lost 6 bases, leaving 13 bases of the junction unmatched. In DNA form, the CDR3 reads TGTGCCAGCAGCCTAATAACAGGGGCCCGGGATTCACCCCTCCACTTT. It encodes CASSLITGARDSPLHF.

The chain carries TRBV12-3 or TRBV12-4 and TRBJ1-1; TRBD1 is a possible D gene (5 bases). Trimming stripped 3 bases from V and 7 bases from J, with 15 bases between. The CDR3 is 14 amino acids. This CDR3 is CASSFQGGQYEAFF. As DNA, the CDR3 is TGTGCCAGCAGTTTCCAGGGAGGGCAGTATGAAGCTTTCTTT.

This clonotype was seen a handful of times. The chain links TRBV5-6 to TRBJ2-5, with TRBD2 matching 10 bases. Germline trimming cut 4 bases from V and 7 bases from J; bases unmatched to any gene: 4. CDR1 and CDR2 from the germline V gene are SGHDT and YYEEEE. CDR3 length: 13 amino acids. The DNA of the CDR3 is TGTGCCAGCAGCCTCGGACTAGCGGTGACCCAGTACTTC. Translated, it gives CASSLGLAVTQYF.

In DNA, the CDR3 is TGTGCCAGCTCACCACATATCGACGGGACTGAAGCTTTCTTT. Translation: CASSPHIDGTEAFF. The V and J genes are TRBV18 and TRBJ1-1, with D unclear. Per the germline V gene, CDR1 is KGHSH and CDR2 is LQKENI. Trimming stripped 1 base from V and 5 bases from J, with 11 bases between. This CDR3 has 14 amino acids.